The next 21 T cell receptor beta chains were all read from a single sample in a study of cytomegalovirus exposure and HLA in healthy donors. TCRdb keeps only in-frame clones here, not all; method: immunoSEQ multiplex PCR. The table has fewer than 200,000 clones, roughly 84% seen once; the top ten hold approximately 2.9%. The sequenced material came from PBMCs. The receptor set was obtained from a woman aged 18 to 35 in good health and CMV-seropositive.

The V gene is TRBV5-1, the J gene TRBJ1-1; 7 bases fit TRBD1. Trimming removed 8 bases from V and 2 bases from J; junction bases left unmatched: 9. The CDR3 has 14 amino acids. Germline V gives CDR1 SGHRS, CDR2 YFSETQ. For the CDR3, the DNA is TGCGCCAGTAAAGGCGGGACAGTAAACACTGAAGCTTTCTTT. Translated, it gives CASKGGTVNTEAFF. Together with reference TRBV5-1 and TRBJ1-1, the CDR3 gives the full variable domain: KAGVTQTPRYLIKTRGQQVTLSCSPISGHRSVSWYQQTPGQGLQFLFEYFSETQRNKGNFPGRFSGRQFSNSRSEMNVSTLELGDSALYLCASKGGTVNTEAFFGQGTRLTVV.

The chain uses TRBV6-1 and TRBJ1-6; TRBD1 is a possible D gene (6 bases). The ends were cut back, 4 bases at V and 6 bases at J, with 10 bases in the middle. From germline, CDR1 is MNHNS and CDR2 SASEGT. This CDR3 is built from 14 residues. The CDR3 nucleotides are TGTGCCAGCAGTGGAGGGGGTGGTAATTCACCCCTCCACTTT. Translating gives CASSGGGGNSPLHF.

A note on this clone: The junction departs from germline at one end; a sequencing error may be responsible. CDR3 residues: CASSPNQQGSRTSF. CDR3 coding DNA: TGTGCCAGCAGCCCAAACCAACAGGGCTCTAGGACATCCTTC. The chain couples TRBV9 to TRBJ1-2; maybe TRBD1 (6 bases). The length of the CDR3 is 14 residues. CDR1 and CDR2 (germline): SGDLS, YYNGEE.

This chain links TRBV5-4 with TRBJ2-2; D is perhaps TRBD1 (6 bases). Trimming stripped 4 bases from V and 5 bases from J, with 12 bases between. This CDR3 is built from 14 residues. Germline CDR1 SGHNT, CDR2 YYREEE (reference sequence). CDR3 in DNA: TGTGCCAGCAGCCTAGGACAGCCTACCGGGGAGCTGTTTTTT. This encodes CASSLGQPTGELFF.

V and J are TRBV27 and TRBJ2-3, with TRBD1 matching 10 bases. This CDR3 is built from 20 residues. CDR1 and CDR2 from the germline V gene are MNHEY and SMNVEV (reference sequence). After removal of 0 bases from V and 1 base from J, the junction contained 13 bases not matched to a gene. This CDR3 is CASSLSPPGQGWIGTDTQYF. The CDR3 nucleotides are TGTGCCAGCAGTTTATCTCCGCCGGGACAGGGGTGGATTGGCACAGATACGCAGTATTTT.

The genes are TRBV5-1 and TRBJ1-1, with 8 bases fitting TRBD1. This CDR3 is 13 amino acids long. Germline V CDR1 and CDR2: SGHRS, YFSETQ. The J segment lost 4 bases and the V segment lost 4 bases, leaving 3 bases of the junction unmatched. CDR3 sequence: CASSETGGTEAFF. As DNA, the CDR3 is TGCGCCAGCAGCGAAACAGGGGGCACTGAAGCTTTCTTT. The entire variable domain, with the rest obtained from reference TRBV5-1 and TRBJ1-1, is as follows: KAGVTQTPRYLIKTRGQQVTLSCSPISGHRSVSWYQQTPGQGLQFLFEYFSETQRNKGNFPGRFSGRQFSNSRSEMNVSTLELGDSALYLCASSETGGTEAFFGQGTRLTVV.

The chain carries TRBV7-9 and TRBJ1-5; unclear D gene. Germline CDR1 and CDR2: SEHNR and FQNEAQ (reference sequence). Trimming removed 3 bases from V and 7 bases from J, with 10 bases in between. The CDR3 runs to 13 residues. This chain's CDR3 is CASSLMSGQPQHF. The CDR3 nucleotides read TGTGCCAGCAGCTTGATGTCTGGCCAGCCCCAGCATTTT.

The chain uses TRBV14 and TRBJ2-7; 7 bases align to TRBD1. V shed 2 bases and J 7 bases; nucleotides not matched to a gene: 11. Germline-derived CDR1 and CDR2 are SGHDN and FVKESK. This CDR3 is built from 15 residues. The CDR3 here is CASSQHLQGLEEQYF. The CDR3 DNA is TGTGCCAGCAGCCAACACTTACAGGGGTTGGAGGAGCAGTACTTC.

The chain carries TRBV4-1 and TRBJ1-3, with D possibly being TRBD1 (5 bases). Trimming shortened V by 1 base and J by 8 bases, and 9 bases separated the two germline ends. Germline loops: CDR1 MGHRA, CDR2 YSYEKL. The CDR3 sequence is 13 residues long. The CDR3 reads CASSQAGLDTIYF. The CDR3, as DNA: TGCGCCAGCAGCCAAGCAGGGCTCGACACCATATATTTT.

The chain couples TRBV6-6 to TRBJ1-5; D is unclear. The CDR3 is 13 amino acids. Germline V lookup: CDR1 MNHNY, CDR2 SVGAGI (reference sequence). V lost 7 bases to trimming and J lost 0 bases, with 7 bases between them. CDR3 sequence reads: CASTRNSNQPQHF. The CDR3 DNA follows: TGTGCCAGCACCAGGAATAGCAATCAGCCCCAGCATTTT.

The V gene is TRBV5-4, the J gene TRBJ1-1, with D maybe TRBD1 (5 bases). CDR1 is SGHNT and CDR2 is YYREEE in the germline V gene (reference sequence). V lost 0 bases, J lost 5 bases, and 14 bases lay in between. This CDR3 comprises 15 residues. The CDR3 DNA reads TGTGCCAGCAGCTTGGTTGCGGGGGGGTCGACTGAAGCTTTCTTT. This sequence encodes CASSLVAGGSTEAFF.

The V gene is TRBV5-1, the J gene TRBJ1-1; D might be TRBD1 (5 bases). CDR1 SGHRS and CDR2 YFSETQ come from the germline V gene. The CDR3 spans 13 residues. V was trimmed by 3 bases and J by 5 bases, leaving 11 bases between them. Written as DNA, the CDR3 is TGCGCCAGCAGCTCGGACAAGATTACTGAAGCTTTCTTT. The encoded protein is CASSSDKITEAFF.

This clone has more than one count but fewer than ten. V is TRBV12-5 and J is TRBJ1-6; no reliable D call. Trimming cost V 5 bases and J 7 bases, with 6 bases left between them. Germline V gene sequence: CDR1 LGHNT, CDR2 FRNRAP. The CDR3 length is 12 residues. CDR3 sequence: CASGLFNSPLHF. CDR3 sequence (DNA): TGTGCTAGTGGTCTCTTCAATTCACCCCTCCACTTT.

The chain carries TRBV5-4 and TRBJ1-1; 9 positions agree with TRBD1. From germline, CDR1 is SGHNT and CDR2 YYREEE (reference sequence). This CDR3 spans 14 amino acids. Trimming cost V 4 bases and J 2 bases; bases outside gene matches: 3. DNA for the CDR3: TGTGCCAGCAGCCCGGGACAGGGCAACACTGAAGCTTTCTTT. Its translation is CASSPGQGNTEAFF. Variable domain in full (rest from reference TRBV5-4 and TRBJ1-1): ETGVTQSPTHLIKTRGQQVTLRCSSQSGHNTVSWYQQALGQGPQFIFQYYREEENGRGNFPPRFSGLQFPNYSSELNVNALELDDSALYLCASSPGQGNTEAFFGQGTRLTVV.

The chain employs TRBV19 and TRBJ2-5; the D gene is possibly TRBD2 (5 bases). V was cut by 5 bases and J by 5 bases, with 18 bases left in between. The CDR3 runs 15 residues. Germline V gene lookup returns CDR1 LNHDA and CDR2 SQIVND (reference sequence). CDR3 sequence (DNA): TGTGCCAGTAGTGGCGCACGAGGGTTATCGGAGACCCAGTACTTC. Protein: CASSGARGLSETQYF.

This rearrangement joins TRBV7-2 to TRBJ2-7; D unresolved. Trimming took 4 bases from V and 7 from J, leaving 11 bases between them. Germline V gene sequence: CDR1 SGHTA, CDR2 FQGNSA. The length of the CDR3 is 12 residues. The DNA for the CDR3 is TGTGCCAGCAGCTCTACAGTGAATGAGCAGTACTTC. It codes for CASSSTVNEQYF.

V and J are TRBV5-4 and TRBJ2-7; a weak D match, TRBD2 (5 bases). Germline V CDR1 and CDR2: SGHNT, YYREEE (reference sequence). The V gene lost 5 bases and the J gene lost 5 bases, with 20 bases spanning the gap. The CDR3 sequence is 15 residues long. The CDR3 DNA follows: TGTGCCAGCAGTCAAAGTAGGTATCGGCGGGACGAGCAGTACTTC. The encoded protein is CASSQSRYRRDEQYF. Together with reference TRBV5-4 and TRBJ2-7, the CDR3 gives the full variable domain: ETGVTQSPTHLIKTRGQQVTLRCSSQSGHNTVSWYQQALGQGPQFIFQYYREEENGRGNFPPRFSGLQFPNYSSELNVNALELDDSALYLCASSQSRYRRDEQYFGPGTRLTVT.

As concerns this clone: The junction departs from the called germline gene at one end, perhaps through a read error. The chain couples TRBV27 to TRBJ2-1, with 11 bases aligning to TRBD2. The CDR3 spans 12 residues. Germline V lookup: CDR1 MNHEY, CDR2 SMNVEV (reference sequence). The CDR3 loop reads CASCLAGGPPIF. The CDR3 DNA is TGTGCCAGCTGTTTAGCGGGGGGGCCCCCAATCTTC.

The rearrangement joins TRBV6-1 to TRBJ2-7; D is perhaps TRBD2 (5 bases). Germline loops: CDR1 MNHNS, CDR2 SASEGT. Trimming took off 4 bases at V and 9 bases at J, with 34 bases between the two ends. The CDR3 spans 19 residues. The CDR3 protein is CASSVRDVSRRFPFWWQYF. DNA of the CDR3: TGTGCCAGCAGTGTCCGGGATGTGTCCCGGCGGTTCCCATTTTGGTGGCAGTACTTC.

The V call is TRBV6-5, the J call TRBJ1-5; 7 bases agree with TRBD1. Losses at the gene ends were 6 bases for V and 8 bases for J; bases not matched to a gene: 4. Germline CDR1 MNHEY, CDR2 SVGAGI. This CDR3 has 12 amino acids. For the CDR3, the DNA is TGTGCCAGCAGCCGTACAGGGGAGCCCCAGCATTTT. Protein: CASSRTGEPQHF.

This chain connects TRBV7-2 to TRBJ2-1, with 8 bases that match TRBD2. This CDR3 spans 15 amino acids. Germline V gene data show CDR1 as SGHTA and CDR2 as FQGNSA. V dropped 5 bases and J dropped 1; count of bases not matched to a gene: 4. The CDR3 spells CASSQLAASYNEQFF. CDR3 bases: TGTGCCAGCAGCCAACTAGCGGCATCCTACAATGAGCAGTTCTTC. Variable domain in full (rest from reference TRBV7-2 and TRBJ2-1): GAGVSQSPSNKVTEKGKDVELRCDPISGHTALYWYRQSLGQGLEFLIYFQGNSAPDKSGLPSDRFSAERTGGSVSTLTIQRTQQEDSAVYLCASSQLAASYNEQFFGPGTRLTVL.